The 11 T cell receptor beta chains in this list originate from one sample, sequenced in a study of cytomegalovirus exposure and HLA in healthy donors. The PCR used 60 Vbeta and 13 Jbeta primers. TCRdb's copy holds only in-frame clones and misses some; the assay was immunoSEQ multiplex PCR. Seen here are about 150,000 clones, roughly 80% observed once, and the top ten hold 3.1%. Sequenced sample: PBMCs. The receptors stem from a male donor in good health and CMV-seronegative.

This rearrangement joins TRBV7-2 to TRBJ2-1; 8 bases align to TRBD2. V lost 3 bases and J lost 10; bases outside the gene matches: 8. CDR3 length: 14 residues. The V gene's germline CDR1 is SGHTA and CDR2 FQGNSA. The CDR3 here is CASSFAGGGWEQFF. The CDR3 region has the DNA TGTGCCAGCAGCTTTGCGGGGGGTGGGTGGGAGCAGTTCTTC.

The genes are TRBV7-9 and TRBJ2-5, with a possible D match to TRBD1 (5 bases). The J call is doubtful: the DNA matches TRBJ2-7 better. Germline V gives CDR1 SEHNR, CDR2 FQNEAQ (reference sequence). This CDR3 region has 14 residues. CDR3: CASSPVGVSYEQYF. CDR3 coding DNA: TGTGCCAGCAGTCCAGTAGGGGTCTCCTACGAGCAGTACTTC.

This clone has just a few counts. Different DNA sequences within this sample yield the same CDR3. The V and J genes are TRBV5-1 and TRBJ2-2; TRBD1 matches 8 bases. The CDR3 covers 14 residues. With V trimmed by 5 bases and J by 4 bases, 4 bases remained unmatched. Looked up from germline, CDR1 is SGHRS and CDR2 is YFSETQ. The CDR3 loop reads CASSLDRGTGELFF. In DNA form, the CDR3 reads TGCGCCAGCAGTTTAGACAGGGGCACCGGGGAGCTGTTTTTT.

The chain has TRBV2 and TRBJ2-1; 14 bases map to TRBD2. Trimming cost V 7 bases and J 2 bases; bases outside gene matches: 7. CDR3 length equals 17 residues. Looked up from germline, CDR1 is SNHLY and CDR2 is FYNNEI. CDR3 nucleotide sequence: TGTGCCAGCACCCAGACTAGCGGGGGGGCCACCTACAATGAGCAGTTCTTC. It encodes CASTQTSGGATYNEQFF.

The rearrangement joins TRBV7-2 to TRBJ1-1; no definite D call. The V and J ends lost 2 bases and 0 bases respectively, with 16 bases between them. The CDR3 has 17 residues. Germline loops: CDR1 SGHTA, CDR2 FQGNSA. DNA of the CDR3: TGTGCCAGCAGCTTACGTTTCCGGGGATATATGAACACTGAAGCTTTCTTT. It specifies CASSLRFRGYMNTEAFF. The complete variable domain, with remaining parts taken from reference TRBV7-2 and TRBJ1-1, reads GAGVSQSPSNKVTEKGKDVELRCDPISGHTALYWYRQSLGQGLEFLIYFQGNSAPDKSGLPSDRFSAERTGGSVSTLTIQRTQQEDSAVYLCASSLRFRGYMNTEAFFGQGTRLTVV.

The CDR3 region has the DNA TGTGCCAGCACCACCGGAGGTGGCAATCAGCCCCAGCATTTT. Translated: CASTTGGGNQPQHF. The J gene is TRBJ1-5, the V gene TRBV6-6, with no clear D. The CDR3 has 14 amino acids. Trimming shortened V by 7 bases and J by 2 bases, and 12 bases separated the two germline ends. CDR1 and CDR2 (germline): MNHNY, SVGAGI (reference sequence).

V usage is TRBV5-4 and J usage is TRBJ2-3; 12 nucleotides align to TRBD2. CDR3 length: 15 amino acids. Germline loops: CDR1 SGHNT, CDR2 YYREEE (reference sequence). V shed 4 bases and J 5 bases; nucleotides not matched to a gene: 5. CDR3 loop: CASSHGLAGQDTQYF. The CDR3 region has the DNA TGTGCCAGCAGCCACGGACTAGCGGGACAAGATACGCAGTATTTT.

The rearrangement uses TRBV27 and TRBJ1-6; D gene uncertain. The CDR3 runs 14 residues. Between the trimmed V and J ends, which lost 8 bases and 2 bases, there was a span of 10 bases. Per germline, CDR1 MNHEY and CDR2 SMNVEV (reference sequence). CDR3 in DNA: TGTGCCAGCGGCCGGGGTGCCTATAATTCACCCCTCCACTTT. Amino acids: CASGRGAYNSPLHF.

This clone has only one observation. The genes are TRBV28 and TRBJ1-3; D is uncertain. The CDR3 runs 14 residues. The V end was cut by 2 bases, the J end by 0 bases, with 5 bases between. Germline CDR1 MDHEN, CDR2 SYDVKM. CDR3 loop: CASSLGHSGNTIYF. Here the CDR3 DNA reads TGTGCCAGCAGTTTAGGGCACTCTGGAAACACCATATATTTT. The full variable domain, in which reference TRBV28 and TRBJ1-3 provide the parts outside the CDR3, is DVKVTQSSRYLVKRTGEKVFLECVQDMDHENMFWYRQDPGLGLRLIYFSYDVKMKEKGDIPEGYSVSREKKERFSLILESASTNQTSMYLCASSLGHSGNTIYFGEGSWLTVV.

This clone came up a few times. The CDR3 region has the DNA TGTGCCAGCAGTTCTGGGGGCCTATGGAACACTGAAGCTTTCTTT. This encodes CASSSGGLWNTEAFF. The chain has TRBV28 and TRBJ1-1, with D perhaps matching TRBD1 (6 bases). Trimming removed 4 bases from V and 1 base from J, with 13 bases in between. CDR3 size: 15 residues. Germline-derived CDR1 and CDR2 are MDHEN and SYDVKM.

This rearrangement joins TRBV11-2 to TRBJ2-5; the D gene is possibly TRBD1 (6 bases). V was clipped by 1 base and J by 4 bases, with 13 bases between them. This CDR3 spans 15 amino acids. Germline V gives CDR1 SGHAT, CDR2 FQNNGV. CDR3 loop: CASSLVGGSSETQYF. CDR3 DNA: TGTGCCAGCAGCTTAGTAGGGGGTAGCTCAGAGACCCAGTACTTC.